Each of the 17 T cell receptor beta chains below was sequenced from the same sample in a study of blood T cell repertoires in COVID-19. Some clones are missing from TCRdb's copy, which holds only in-frame ones; the method was immunoSEQ multiplex PCR. The repertoire holds about 240,000 clones, 86% seen once, with under 6.5% in the top ten. Sequenced sample: peripheral blood. These receptors originate from a man in his 60s with acute or convalescent COVID-19.

This clone was recorded once. J is TRBJ2-1 and V is TRBV5-8, with a possible D match to TRBD1 (5 bases). Trimming took off 0 bases at V and 5 bases at J, with 15 bases between the two ends. The V gene's germline CDR1 is SGHTS and CDR2 YDEGEE. The CDR3 runs to 16 residues. CDR3 DNA: TGTGCCAGCAGCTTGGTCCGACAGACCCTACACAATGAGCAGTTCTTC. This sequence encodes CASSLVRQTLHNEQFF.

The chain recombines TRBV5-5 with TRBJ2-5; perhaps TRBD1 as D (6 bases). V lost 0 bases and J lost 2, with 17 bases in between. CDR1 and CDR2 from the germline V gene are SGHKS and YYEKEE (reference sequence). This CDR3 is built from 17 residues. The chain's CDR3 is CASSLAEIGGIQETQYF. CDR3 in DNA: TGTGCCAGCAGCTTGGCCGAGATAGGGGGAATACAAGAGACCCAGTACTTC.

In its sample, this clone was seen once. The J gene is TRBJ1-5, the V gene TRBV24-1, with 9 bases fitting TRBD1. The CDR3 is made up of 16 amino acids. The J segment lost 3 bases and the V segment lost 5 bases, leaving 7 bases of the junction unmatched. The germline CDR1 and CDR2 sequences are KGHDR and SFDVKD. CDR3 protein: CATSARGQGYNQPQHF. The CDR3 coding sequence is TGTGCCACCAGTGCTCGGGGACAGGGTTACAATCAGCCCCAGCATTTT.

The chain carries TRBV19 and TRBJ2-7; D gene unclear. The CDR3 loop spans 12 amino acids. Germline CDR1 reads LNHDA; CDR2 reads SQIVND (reference sequence). V lost 4 bases, J lost 5 bases, and 9 bases lay in between. This CDR3 reads CASSTSFNEQYF. The CDR3, as DNA: TGTGCCAGTAGTACTAGTTTCAACGAGCAGTACTTC.

The chain links TRBV6-6 to TRBJ1-2; the match to TRBD1 covers 8 bases. With 7 bases clipped from V and 5 bases from J, the junction kept 12 bases outside the gene matches. The germline gives CDR1 MNHNY, CDR2 SVGAGI (reference sequence). The CDR3 sequence is 15 residues long. The CDR3: CASIYGQGLPYGYTF. The CDR3 DNA sequence: TGTGCCAGCATCTACGGACAGGGCCTTCCTTATGGCTACACCTTC.

J is TRBJ2-7 and V is TRBV5-1, with 7 bases aligning to TRBD2. This CDR3 has 16 amino acids. Germline loops: CDR1 SGHRS, CDR2 YFSETQ. The V and J ends lost 0 bases and 5 bases, in that order; junction bases with no gene match: 11. CDR3 bases: TGCGCCAGCAGCTTGGCCTCAGCGGGGCCCGCCGACGAGCAGTACTTC. It codes for CASSLASAGPADEQYF.

This chain links TRBV28 with TRBJ1-5; maybe TRBD1 (6 bases). CDR1 is MDHEN and CDR2 is SYDVKM in the germline V gene. The CDR3 spans 15 residues. Trimming removed 3 bases at V and 2 bases at J, with 11 bases between. The CDR3 sequence: CASSFRDNGNQPQHF. CDR3 coding DNA: TGTGCCAGCAGTTTCCGGGACAACGGCAATCAGCCCCAGCATTTT. Full variable domain (outside the CDR3, taken from reference TRBV28 and TRBJ1-5): DVKVTQSSRYLVKRTGEKVFLECVQDMDHENMFWYRQDPGLGLRLIYFSYDVKMKEKGDIPEGYSVSREKKERFSLILESASTNQTSMYLCASSFRDNGNQPQHFGDGTRLSIL.

This clone has only a few counts. V and J are TRBV7-9 and TRBJ2-1; 7 bases agree with TRBD2. V lost 5 bases and J lost 9; bases outside the gene matches: 10. There are 14 residues in the CDR3. The V gene's germline CDR1 is SEHNR and CDR2 FQNEAQ (reference sequence). In DNA form, the CDR3 reads TGTGCCAGCAGCCCAAGCGGGAACGAGGTTGAGCAGTTCTTC. Its translation is CASSPSGNEVEQFF.

The CDR3 protein is CAWSGARGSHEQYF. CDR3 in DNA: TGTGCCTGGAGTGGTGCCAGGGGATCCCACGAGCAGTACTTC. The chain has TRBV30 and TRBJ2-7; maybe TRBD1 (6 bases). The length of the CDR3 is 14 residues. Germline CDR1 and CDR2: GTSNPN and SVGIG (reference sequence). V was clipped by 1 base and J by 5 bases, with 15 bases between them.

The chain carries TRBV5-6 and TRBJ1-1; the match to TRBD1 covers 7 bases. The CDR3 spans 13 residues. Losses at the gene ends were 4 bases for V and 4 bases for J; bases not matched to a gene: 4. Germline-derived CDR1 and CDR2 are SGHDT and YYEEEE. CDR3 DNA: TGTGCCAGCAGCAGACCAGGGGGCACTGAAGCTTTCTTT. The encoded protein is CASSRPGGTEAFF.

The count of this clone is one. This rearrangement joins TRBV5-1 to TRBJ1-6, with TRBD1 identical over 11 bases. The germline CDR1 and CDR2 sequences are SGHRS and YFSETQ. This CDR3 has 15 residues. V gave up 4 bases and J gave up 7 bases; unmatched junction bases: 4. The CDR3 loop reads CASSLGQGVNSPLHF. In DNA form, the CDR3 reads TGCGCCAGCAGCCTGGGACAGGGGGTAAATTCACCCCTCCACTTT.

J is TRBJ2-5 and V is TRBV10-1, with D possibly matching TRBD1 (5 bases). V shed 5 bases and J shed 10 bases, with 14 bases lying between them. The CDR3 extends over 12 amino acids. CDR1 and CDR2 from the germline V gene are WNHNN and SYGVQD (reference sequence). CDR3 sequence: CASSQDSRGQYF. DNA for the CDR3: TGCGCCAGCAGTCAAGACTCAAGGGGCCAGTACTTC.

The rearrangement joins TRBV24-1 to TRBJ2-7, with 10 nucleotides matching TRBD1. The CDR3 contains 15 residues. With 5 bases clipped from V and 4 bases from J, the junction kept 7 bases outside the gene matches. Germline-derived CDR1 and CDR2 are KGHDR and SFDVKD. The CDR3 loop reads CATSGAGTGVYEQYF. CDR3 nucleotides: TGTGCCACCAGTGGGGCGGGGACAGGGGTATACGAGCAGTACTTC.

V is TRBV28 and J is TRBJ1-1; D is unclear. With 2 bases removed from V and 5 bases from J, the gap between germline ends came to 6 bases. The germline V gene has CDR1 MDHEN and CDR2 SYDVKM. The CDR3 sequence is 12 residues long. The DNA of the CDR3 is TGTGCCAGCAGTTTAGGCTGGACTGAAGCTTTCTTT. This codes for CASSLGWTEAFF.

V usage is TRBV5-1 and J usage is TRBJ1-2; TRBD1 might be the D (6 bases). The V gene lost 0 bases and the J gene lost 6 bases, with 18 bases spanning the gap. CDR1 and CDR2 from the germline V gene are SGHRS and YFSETQ. CDR3 size: 16 residues. This CDR3 is CASSLEGQPGADGYTF. The CDR3 DNA is TGCGCCAGCAGCTTGGAAGGACAGCCGGGCGCGGATGGCTACACCTTC.

The chain links TRBV9 to TRBJ2-4; tentative D call: TRBD2 (6 bases). The germline V and J ends were trimmed by 0 bases and 9 bases, with 16 bases remaining between them. The germline V gene encodes CDR1 SGDLS and CDR2 YYNGEE. The CDR3 has 15 residues. CDR3 region: CASSVGIGSQSIQYF. Here the CDR3 DNA reads TGTGCCAGCAGCGTAGGGATCGGGAGTCAAAGCATTCAGTACTTC.

V and J are TRBV5-1 and TRBJ2-2, with 7 bases identical to TRBD2. V gave up 5 bases and J gave up 6 bases; unmatched junction bases: 16. Germline lookup yields CDR1 SGHRS and CDR2 YFSETQ. The CDR3 totals 17 residues. The CDR3 DNA reads as TGCGCCAGCAGAAAAACCGGGACTACTCACCCCGCCGGGGAGCTGTTTTTT. This encodes CASRKTGTTHPAGELFF.